The rows below give T cell receptor beta chains drawn from one sample of a study of blood T cell repertoires in COVID-19. Method: immunoSEQ multiplex PCR; TCRdb's copy keeps in-frame clones and lacks some. The sample includes 300,000 to 400,000 clones, around 90% of them seen just once. The sequencing input was peripheral blood. All receptors derive from a man aged 50-59 years with active or convalescent COVID-19. Each CDR3 is given with its conserved first and last residue. A D gene is named only where the DNA matches it firmly. Clone sizes are given selectively: once, few, many, or a class where the clone is expanded.

j_call clone_size d_call v_call cdr3_aa cdr3_nt
TRBJ2-1 - - TRBV2 CASSEGQPGIDEQFF TGTGCCAGCAGTGAAGGGCAACCAGGAATCGATGAGCAGTTCTTC
TRBJ2-3 few TRBD1 TRBV6-1 CASSEGQGLTDTQYF TGTGCCAGCAGTGAGGGACAGGGGTTGACAGATACGCAGTATTTT
TRBJ1-1 - TRBD1 TRBV19 CASTPQGAISEAFF TGTGCCAGTACCCCACAGGGGGCTATCTCTGAAGCTTTCTTT
TRBJ1-2 - TRBD1 TRBV28 CASSNRGYGYTF TGTGCCAGCAGTAACAGGGGGTACGGCTACACCTTC
TRBJ1-4 few - TRBV4-2 CASSQDPNREANEKLFF TGTGCCAGCAGCCAAGACCCGAATAGGGAGGCCAATGAAAAACTGTTTTTT
TRBJ2-3 - - TRBV23-1 CASSLPPAPGSDTQYF TGCGCCAGCAGTCTACCTCCAGCCCCGGGGTCAGATACGCAGTATTTT
TRBJ2-5 - TRBD2 TRBV5-8 CASSPGGASETQYF TGTGCCAGCAGCCCGGGAGGAGCCTCGGAGACCCAGTACTTC
TRBJ2-7 once - TRBV5-4 CASSEGGGGREQYF TGTGCCAGCAGTGAGGGAGGCGGGGGCCGCGAGCAGTACTTC
TRBJ2-7 - TRBD1 TRBV4-3 CASSHTGAGPYEQYF TGCGCCAGCAGTCACACAGGGGCAGGGCCCTACGAGCAGTACTTC
TRBJ2-7 - - TRBV7-2 CASRPGTVSYEQYF TGTGCCAGCAGACCAGGGACTGTCTCCTACGAGCAGTACTTC
TRBJ2-3 - - TRBV5-6 CASVGQTDTQYF TGTGCCAGCGTGGGCCAGACAGATACGCAGTATTTT
TRBJ1-1 - - TRBV13 CASGVNTEAFF TGTGCCAGTGGAGTGAACACTGAAGCTTTCTTT
TRBJ1-1 few TRBD1 TRBV6-5 CASSYRTGRRAFF TGTGCCAGCAGTTATAGGACAGGGAGACGAGCTTTCTTT
TRBJ2-7 - TRBD1 TRBV7-9 CASSSFPRDRGSYEQYF TGTGCCAGCAGCTCCTTTCCCCGGGACAGGGGTTCCTACGAGCAGTACTTC
TRBJ1-4 - - TRBV20-1 CSALVNEKLFF TGCAGTGCTTTAGTTAATGAAAAACTGTTTTTT
TRBJ1-1 - TRBD1 TRBV4-1 CASSTGGPNTEAFF TGCGCCAGCAGTACAGGGGGCCCGAACACTGAAGCTTTCTTT
TRBJ2-7 - TRBD1 TRBV7-3 CASSLTRDSDEQYF TGTGCCAGCAGCTTAACCCGGGACAGTGACGAGCAGTACTTC
TRBJ2-7 - TRBD1 TRBV6-4 CASSEGTGGFYEQYF TGTGCCAGCAGTGAAGGGACAGGGGGCTTCTACGAGCAGTACTTC
TRBJ1-5 - TRBD1 TRBV30 CAWSLTGGSNQPQHF TGTGCCTGGAGTTTAACAGGGGGGAGCAATCAGCCCCAGCATTTT
TRBJ2-1 once - TRBV9 CASSLWGGRYNEQFF TGTGCCAGCAGCCTATGGGGGGGGCGCTACAATGAGCAGTTCTTC
TRBJ1-5 - - TRBV19 CASTIATNQPQHF TGTGCCAGTACCATAGCCACTAATCAGCCCCAGCATTTT
TRBJ2-2 once - TRBV7-2 CASSLAVGLNTGELFF TGTGCCAGCAGCTTAGCGGTAGGACTGAACACCGGGGAGCTGTTTTTT
TRBJ2-1 - - TRBV28 CASSFLQTTYNEQFF TGTGCCAGCAGTTTTCTACAGACCACCTACAATGAGCAGTTCTTC
TRBJ2-7 - TRBD1 TRBV28 CASAGTVYEQYF TGTGCCAGCGCCGGGACAGTCTACGAGCAGTATTTC
TRBJ1-5 - TRBD1 TRBV7-9 CASSPGTGSNQPQHF TGTGCCAGCAGCCCCGGGACAGGGAGTAATCAGCCCCAGCATTTT
TRBJ2-2 few - TRBV27 CASSPNGWTVNTGELFF TGTGCCAGCAGTCCCAACGGATGGACAGTCAACACCGGGGAGCTGTTTTTT
TRBJ1-2 - - TRBV7-7 CASSLRGEDGYTF TGTGCCAGCAGCCTCAGGGGTGAGGATGGCTACACCTTC
TRBJ2-5 - - TRBV7-9 CASSFGSETQYF TGTGCCAGCAGCTTCGGTTCGGAGACCCAGTACTTC
TRBJ1-1 - - TRBV28 CASNPVTNTEAFF TGTGCCAGCAACCCGGTAACGAACACTGAAGCTTTCTTT
TRBJ2-1 - - TRBV20-1 CSASPLPGNEQFF TGCAGTGCTAGTCCCCTACCGGGGAATGAGCAGTTCTTC
TRBJ1-2 once - TRBV9 CASSALAIPRRGYTF TGTGCCAGCAGCGCCCTCGCCATTCCCAGGAGGGGCTACACCTTC
TRBJ2-1 - TRBD1 TRBV15 CATSSSDPGQALYNEQFF TGTGCCACCAGCAGTTCTGACCCCGGACAGGCCCTTTACAATGAGCAGTTCTTC
TRBJ1-3 - TRBD1 TRBV30 CAWRRQGMGNTIYF TGTGCCTGGAGGCGACAGGGAATGGGAAACACCATATATTTT
TRBJ2-5 - - TRBV18 CASSPRVQETQYF TGTGCCAGCTCACCCAGGGTGCAAGAGACCCAGTACTTC
TRBJ2-7 - - TRBV5-1 CASRRDRSSYEQYF TGCGCCAGCAGGCGGGACAGAAGTTCCTACGAGCAGTACTTC
TRBJ1-4 - - TRBV28 CASNSIGATNEKLFF TGTGCCAGCAATAGTATAGGGGCAACTAATGAAAAACTGTTTTTT
TRBJ1-2 - TRBD1 TRBV28 CASSSTGGFTYGYTF TGTGCCAGCAGTTCCACAGGGGGCTTTACCTATGGCTACACCTTC
TRBJ2-3 - - TRBV28 CASSLLTGLADTQYF TGTGCCAGCAGTCTCTTAACAGGGTTGGCAGATACGCAGTATTTT
TRBJ2-3 - - TRBV7-9 CASSSSTDTQYF TGTGCCAGCAGCTCGAGCACAGATACGCAGTATTTT
TRBJ2-5 - - TRBV3-1/TRBV3-2 CASSPLTRETQYF TGTGCCAGCAGCCCCCTAACGCGGGAGACCCAGTACTTC
TRBJ1-2 - TRBD1 TRBV9 CASTRQGANYGYTF TGTGCCAGCACCCGACAGGGGGCCAACTATGGCTACACCTTC
TRBJ1-1 - - TRBV11-2 CASSLRENTEAFF TGTGCCAGCAGCTTGCGGGAGAACACTGAAGCTTTCTTT
TRBJ2-5 - TRBD2 TRBV10-1 CASSVGAGGDQETQYF TGCGCCAGCAGTGTTGGGGCGGGGGGAGACCAAGAGACCCAGTACTTC
TRBJ1-3 - - TRBV18 CASSPLGSGNTIYF TGTGCCAGCTCACCACTCGGCTCTGGAAACACCATATATTTT
TRBJ1-3 - - TRBV19 CASRSITTARSSGNTIYF TGTGCCAGTAGGTCTATAACGACAGCCCGGAGCTCTGGAAACACCATATATTTT
TRBJ1-5 - TRBD1 TRBV19 CASSKRSTGQPNQPQHF TGTGCCAGTAGTAAAAGGTCGACGGGACAGCCAAATCAGCCCCAGCATTTT
TRBJ1-4 once - TRBV2 CASSGGGKEKLFF TGTGCCAGCAGTGGGGGGGGGAAGGAAAAACTGTTTTTT
TRBJ2-2 - TRBD2 TRBV7-9 CASSPSGALDTGELFF TGTGCCAGCAGCCCGAGCGGGGCCCTCGACACCGGGGAGCTGTTTTTT
TRBJ2-7 - - TRBV5-4 CASSFQSYEQYF TGTGCCAGCAGCTTTCAGTCCTACGAGCAGTACTTC
TRBJ2-5 - TRBD2 TRBV20-1 CSASPAGGLWETQYF TGCAGTGCAAGTCCAGCGGGGGGGTTATGGGAGACCCAGTACTTC